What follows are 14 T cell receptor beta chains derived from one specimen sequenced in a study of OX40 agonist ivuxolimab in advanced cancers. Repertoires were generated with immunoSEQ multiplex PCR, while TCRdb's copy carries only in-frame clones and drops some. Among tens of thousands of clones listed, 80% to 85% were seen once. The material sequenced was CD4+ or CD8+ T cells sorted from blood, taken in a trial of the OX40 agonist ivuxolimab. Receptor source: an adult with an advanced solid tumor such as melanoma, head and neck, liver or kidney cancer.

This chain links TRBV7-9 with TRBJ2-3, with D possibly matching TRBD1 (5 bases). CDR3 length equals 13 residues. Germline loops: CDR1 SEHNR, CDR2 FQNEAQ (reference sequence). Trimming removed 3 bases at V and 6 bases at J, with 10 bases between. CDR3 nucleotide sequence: TGTGCCAGCAGCTTTCAGGGTAGGGATACGCAGTATTTT. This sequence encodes CASSFQGRDTQYF.

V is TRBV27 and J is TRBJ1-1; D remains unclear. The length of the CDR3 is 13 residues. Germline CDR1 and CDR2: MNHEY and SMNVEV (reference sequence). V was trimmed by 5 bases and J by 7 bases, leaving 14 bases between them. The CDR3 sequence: CASSLLGADEAFF. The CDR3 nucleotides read TGTGCCAGCAGTCTCCTAGGAGCGGATGAAGCTTTCTTT.

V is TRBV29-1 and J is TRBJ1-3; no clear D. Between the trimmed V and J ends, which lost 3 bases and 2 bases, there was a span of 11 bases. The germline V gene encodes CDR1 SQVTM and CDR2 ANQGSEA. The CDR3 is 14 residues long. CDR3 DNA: TGCAGCGTTGACGAGGGTACCCCTGGAAACACCATATATTTT. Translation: CSVDEGTPGNTIYF.

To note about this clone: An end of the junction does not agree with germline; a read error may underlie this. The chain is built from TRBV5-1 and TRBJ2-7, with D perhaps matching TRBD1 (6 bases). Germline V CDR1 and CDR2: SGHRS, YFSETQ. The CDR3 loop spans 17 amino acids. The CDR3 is CASSSATGTRSSHEQYF. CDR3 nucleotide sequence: TGCGCCAGCAGCTCCGCAACCGGGACACGATCCTCCCACGAGCAGTACTTC. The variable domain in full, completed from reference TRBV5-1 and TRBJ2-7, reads KAGVTQTPRYLIKTRGQQVTLSCSPISGHRSVSWYQQTPGQGLQFLFEYFSETQRNKGNFPGRFSGRQFSNSRSEMNVSTLELGDSALYLCASSSATGTRSSHEQYFGPGTRLTVT.

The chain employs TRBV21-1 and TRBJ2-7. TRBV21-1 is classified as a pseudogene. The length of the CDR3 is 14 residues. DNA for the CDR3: TGTGCCAGCAGCAAGGCACTTTGCTCCTACGAGCAGTACTTC. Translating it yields CASSKALCSYEQYF.

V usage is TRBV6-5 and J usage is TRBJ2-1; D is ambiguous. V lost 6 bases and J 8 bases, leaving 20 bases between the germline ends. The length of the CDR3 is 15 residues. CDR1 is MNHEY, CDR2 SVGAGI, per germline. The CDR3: CASSLRPRPRDEQFF. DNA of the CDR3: TGTGCCAGCAGCCTTCGACCGAGACCTCGGGATGAGCAGTTCTTC.

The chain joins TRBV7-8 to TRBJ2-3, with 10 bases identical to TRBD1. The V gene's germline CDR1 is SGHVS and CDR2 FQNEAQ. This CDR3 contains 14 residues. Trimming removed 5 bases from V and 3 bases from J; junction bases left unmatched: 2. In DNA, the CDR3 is TGTGCCAGCAGCGTGGGACAGGGGACAGATACGCAGTATTTT. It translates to CASSVGQGTDTQYF. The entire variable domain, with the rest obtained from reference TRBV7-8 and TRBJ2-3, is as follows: GAGVSQSPRYKVAKRGQDVALRCDPISGHVSLFWYQQALGQGPEFLTYFQNEAQLDKSGLPSDRFFAERPEGSVSTLKIQRTQQEDSAVYLCASSVGQGTDTQYFGPGTRLTVL.

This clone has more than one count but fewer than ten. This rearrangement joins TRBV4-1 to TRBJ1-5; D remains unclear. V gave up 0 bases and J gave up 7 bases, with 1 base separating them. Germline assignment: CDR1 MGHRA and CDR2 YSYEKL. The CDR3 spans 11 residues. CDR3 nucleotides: TGCGCCAGCAGCCAAGACCAGCCCCAGCATTTT. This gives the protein CASSQDQPQHF.

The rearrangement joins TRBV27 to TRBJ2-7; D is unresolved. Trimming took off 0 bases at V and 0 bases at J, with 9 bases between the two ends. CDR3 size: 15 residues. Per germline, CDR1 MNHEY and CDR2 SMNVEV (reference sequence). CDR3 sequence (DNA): TGTGCCAGCAGTTTATCGACGGGTAGCTCCTACGAGCAGTACTTC. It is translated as CASSLSTGSSYEQYF.

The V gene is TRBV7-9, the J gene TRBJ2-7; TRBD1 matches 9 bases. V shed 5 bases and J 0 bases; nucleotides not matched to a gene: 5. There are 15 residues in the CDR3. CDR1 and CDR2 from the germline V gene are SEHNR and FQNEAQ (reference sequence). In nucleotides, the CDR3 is TGTGCCAGCAGCCTCGGACAGGGGAGCTCCTACGAGCAGTACTTC. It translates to CASSLGQGSSYEQYF.

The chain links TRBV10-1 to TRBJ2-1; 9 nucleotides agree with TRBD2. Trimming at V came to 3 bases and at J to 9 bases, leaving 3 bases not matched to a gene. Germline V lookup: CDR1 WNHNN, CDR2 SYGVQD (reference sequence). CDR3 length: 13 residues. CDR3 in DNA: TGCGCCAGCAGTGAAAGCGGGAGGCTTGAGCAGTTCTTC. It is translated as CASSESGRLEQFF.

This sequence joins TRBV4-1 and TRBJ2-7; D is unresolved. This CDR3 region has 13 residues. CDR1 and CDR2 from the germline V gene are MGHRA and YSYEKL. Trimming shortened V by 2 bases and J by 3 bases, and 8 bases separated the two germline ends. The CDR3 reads CASSQTADYEQYF. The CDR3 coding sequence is TGCGCCAGCAGCCAAACCGCGGACTACGAGCAGTACTTC.

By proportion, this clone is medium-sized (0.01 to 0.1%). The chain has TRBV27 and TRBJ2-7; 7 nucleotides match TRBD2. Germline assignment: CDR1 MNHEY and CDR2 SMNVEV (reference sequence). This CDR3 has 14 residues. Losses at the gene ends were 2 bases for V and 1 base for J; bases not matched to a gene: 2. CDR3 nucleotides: TGTGCCAGCAGTTTAAGGCGGGGGTCCTACGAGCAGTACTTC. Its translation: CASSLRRGSYEQYF.

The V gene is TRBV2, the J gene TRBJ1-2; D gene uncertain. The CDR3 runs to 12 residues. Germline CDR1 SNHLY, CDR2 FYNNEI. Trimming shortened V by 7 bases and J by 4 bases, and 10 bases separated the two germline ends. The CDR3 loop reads CASILRGYGYTF. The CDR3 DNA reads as TGTGCCAGCATTTTACGCGGCTATGGCTACACCTTC.